One sample yielded the 12 T cell receptor beta chains listed below, sequenced in a study of blood T cell repertoires in COVID-19. Some clones are missing from TCRdb's copy, which holds only in-frame ones; the method was immunoSEQ multiplex PCR. The sample holds roughly 300,000 clones; about nine tenths are singletons and the top ten take 3.5% to 4.5%. The sequenced sample was PBMCs or T cells enriched from blood (not recorded which). The receptors stem from a man aged 25 to 45 who had recovered from COVID-19.

V gene TRBV27 combines with J gene TRBJ1-2; D unclear. V lost 0 bases, J lost 5 bases, and 13 bases lay in between. Germline values: CDR1 MNHEY, CDR2 SMNVEV (reference sequence). The CDR3 is made up of 15 amino acids. The CDR3 is CASSLSAGYRYGYTF. In DNA form, the CDR3 reads TGTGCCAGCAGTTTATCCGCGGGGTATCGGTATGGCTACACCTTC.

As to this clone: Since the CDR3 does not end with the conserved phenylalanine or tryptophan, this likely comes from a read error. The DNA is left out, because the CDR3 cannot be placed on it with certainty; the CDR3 is given as TCRdb lists it. V usage is TRBV7-2 and J usage is TRBJ1-1; whether TRBD1, the table's D call, matches the DNA was not checked. Germline values: CDR1 SGHTA, CDR2 FQGNSA. The CDR3 is 11 residues long, ends included. The CDR3 here is CASSGRGHVRT.

The chain recombines TRBV28 with TRBJ1-1; 7 bases align to TRBD1. CDR1 MDHEN and CDR2 SYDVKM come from the germline V gene. V lost 0 bases to trimming and J lost 5 bases; unmatched junction nucleotides: 6. The length of the CDR3 is 15 residues. The CDR3 reads CASSLWGTVNTEAFF. The DNA of the CDR3 is TGTGCCAGCAGTTTATGGGGGACAGTTAATACTGAAGCTTTCTTT.

This clone was found a few times. V gene TRBV10-3 combines with J gene TRBJ1-3; no definite D call. Germline loops: CDR1 ENHRY, CDR2 SYGVKD. CDR3 length: 16 residues. V lost 7 bases and J lost 6, with 22 bases in between. CDR3 sequence reads: CAITNLLLVVTNTIYF. The CDR3 DNA sequence: TGTGCCATCACCAATCTACTCCTGGTCGTTACAAACACCATATATTTT.

The CDR3 nucleotides read TGTGCCAGCAGTGGTCAGGGTAACTATGGCTACACCTTC. Amino acid sequence: CASSGQGNYGYTF. V is TRBV2 and J is TRBJ1-2; D might be TRBD1 (5 bases). V lost 4 bases and J lost 1, with 7 bases in between. This CDR3 has 13 amino acids. The germline V gene has CDR1 SNHLY and CDR2 FYNNEI.

The chain recombines TRBV19 with TRBJ1-4; 9 nucleotides align to TRBD1. The V gene end was trimmed by 7 bases and the J gene end by 8 bases; junction bases not matched to a gene: 8. Per germline, CDR1 LNHDA and CDR2 SQIVND (reference sequence). The CDR3 totals 14 residues. CDR3 bases: TGTGCCAGTACCAAGGGACAGGGAGAGGAAAAACTGTTTTTT. It translates to CASTKGQGEEKLFF.

This sequence joins TRBV10-1 and TRBJ1-1; perhaps TRBD1 as D (5 bases). Germline V gene sequence: CDR1 WNHNN, CDR2 SYGVQD (reference sequence). The CDR3 spans 11 residues. Trimming removed 5 bases at V and 7 bases at J, with 8 bases between. This CDR3 is CASSRGIEAFF. In DNA form, the CDR3 reads TGCGCCAGCAGTCGGGGGATTGAAGCTTTCTTT.

The chain links TRBV19 to TRBJ2-6, with a possible D match to TRBD1 (6 bases). This CDR3 spans 15 amino acids. The V and J ends lost 3 bases and 8 bases respectively, with 14 bases between them. The germline gives CDR1 LNHDA, CDR2 SQIVND (reference sequence). CDR3 in amino acids: CASSIGGLSSNVLTF. The DNA of the CDR3 is TGTGCCAGTAGTATTGGGGGCCTCTCCTCCAACGTCCTGACTTTC.

V and J are TRBV2 and TRBJ1-1, with 8 bases aligning to TRBD1. Per the germline V gene, CDR1 is SNHLY and CDR2 is FYNNEI. With V trimmed by 7 bases and J by 5 bases, 6 bases remained unmatched. This CDR3 spans 13 amino acids. In nucleotides, the CDR3 is TGTGCCAGCAAGGGACAGGAATTTACTGAAGCTTTCTTT. Its protein is CASKGQEFTEAFF.

The genes are TRBV6-1 and TRBJ2-7; 8 nucleotides align to TRBD1. J lost 3 bases, V lost 5 bases, and 6 bases had no gene match. Germline CDR1 and CDR2: MNHNS and SASEGT. The CDR3 extends over 14 amino acids. DNA for the CDR3: TGTGCCAGCAGTTTGGGGACAGGCCTCTACGAGCAGTACTTC. As protein: CASSLGTGLYEQYF.

The J gene is TRBJ2-1, the V gene TRBV10-1, with 9 nucleotides matching TRBD1. The junction had 11 bases not matched to a gene; V was cut back by 6 bases and J by 8 bases. The CDR3 is 15 residues long. Germline V CDR1 and CDR2: WNHNN, SYGVQD (reference sequence). The CDR3 here is CASSTGTGRSDEQFF. The CDR3, as DNA: TGCGCCAGCAGCACCGGGACAGGGAGGAGCGATGAGCAGTTCTTC.

The chain employs TRBV4-2 and TRBJ1-4; possibly TRBD1 for D (5 bases). The germline V gene encodes CDR1 LGHNA and CDR2 YNFKEQ. V lost 0 bases, J lost 12 bases, and 17 bases lay in between. CDR3 length equals 15 residues. The CDR3 spells CASSQESRGRAQLFF. CDR3 DNA sequence: TGTGCCAGCAGCCAAGAATCAAGGGGCAGGGCACAACTGTTTTTT.